The 8 T cell receptor beta chains below all came from one sample that was sequenced in a study of sequential checkpoint blockade in melanoma. The method was immunoSEQ multiplex PCR; TCRdb's version includes in-frame clones alone and lacks a portion of them. Of approximately 13,000 clones in the sample, less than 85% are singletons; the top ten hold around 50%. Treatment denoted: randomized to nivolumab then ipilimumab (arm A) or the reverse (arm B). Material: CD8+ T cells sorted from blood (inferred from file names), obtained from a patient given nivolumab and ipilimumab in sequence. These receptors all come from a human patient with melanoma. Some clones in this sample may be carry-over from other donors' samples.

This clone showed up just once. The rearrangement joins TRBV27 to TRBJ1-2; 7 bases are a match to TRBD1. Germline values: CDR1 MNHEY, CDR2 SMNVEV (reference sequence). There are 17 residues in the CDR3. With 4 bases clipped from V and 4 bases from J, the junction kept 15 bases outside the gene matches. CDR3 sequence: CASSSGAGGVRIYGYTF. CDR3 bases: TGTGCCAGCAGTTCAGGGGCAGGGGGTGTACGGATCTATGGCTACACCTTC.

The chain joins TRBV7-2 to TRBJ1-3, with 7 bases lining up with TRBD1. Germline CDR1 and CDR2: SGHTA and FQGNSA. This CDR3 has 16 amino acids. V was clipped by 4 bases and J by 0 bases; unmatched bases: 6. The CDR3 loop is CASSSQQGYSGNTIYF. The CDR3 DNA sequence: TGTGCCAGCAGCTCACAACAGGGGTACTCTGGAAACACCATATATTTT.

The sample holds a few counts of this clone. The chain is built from TRBV7-9 and TRBJ2-7; a possible D gene is TRBD2 (6 bases). CDR3 length equals 13 residues. Trimming left V 4 bases short and J 0 bases short, with 7 bases between. Germline V gene data show CDR1 as SEHNR and CDR2 as FQNEAQ (reference sequence). The CDR3 here is CASSYGSSYEQYF. CDR3 bases: TGTGCCAGCAGCTACGGGAGCTCCTACGAGCAGTACTTC.

The gene calls are TRBV4-2 and TRBJ2-7, with a tentative D call TRBD1 (5 bases). CDR1 LGHNA and CDR2 YNFKEQ come from the germline V gene. The CDR3 is 13 amino acids. Trimming shortened V by 2 bases and J by 1 base, and 6 bases separated the two germline ends. Here the CDR3 DNA reads TGTGCCAGCAGCCAACAGGGATCCTACGAGCAGTACTTC. Its translation is CASSQQGSYEQYF.

The V gene is TRBV9, the J gene TRBJ2-3; 9 bases are a match to TRBD2. Trimming removed 4 bases from V and 4 bases from J; junction bases left unmatched: 10. The CDR3 totals 16 residues. Germline CDR1 is SGDLS and CDR2 is YYNGEE. CDR3 bases: TGTGCCAGCAGCCCCGAGGGCGGGGGGGCAGCAGATACGCAGTATTTT. Protein: CASSPEGGGAADTQYF.

The V call is TRBV2, the J call TRBJ2-1, with TRBD2 identical over 11 bases. CDR3 length: 14 residues. Trimming at V came to 7 bases and at J to 7 bases, leaving 6 bases not matched to a gene. In germline, CDR1 is SNHLY, CDR2 FYNNEI. CDR3 loop: CASNSGGARNEQFF. CDR3 sequence (DNA): TGTGCCAGCAATAGCGGGGGGGCCCGAAATGAGCAGTTCTTC.

With respect to this clone: It may be a read error: a sequence one base away is much more abundant. This chain links TRBV7-9 with TRBJ1-2; a possible D gene is TRBD1 (6 bases). This CDR3 spans 15 amino acids. Deletions cut 3 bases from V and 4 bases from J, with 15 bases between. Per the germline V gene, CDR1 is SEHNR and CDR2 is FQNEAQ (reference sequence). CDR3 loop: CASSLARQGSYGYTF. DNA of the CDR3: TGTGCCAGCAGCTTGGCAAGGCAGGGGAGCTATGGCTACACCTTC. Together with reference TRBV7-9 and TRBJ1-2, the CDR3 gives the full variable domain: DTGVSQNPRHKITKRGQNVTFRCDPISEHNRLYWYRQTLGQGPEFLTYFQNEAQLEKSRLLSDRFSAERPKGSFSTLEIQRTEQGDSAMYLCASSLARQGSYGYTFGSGTRLTVV.

To note about this clone: Relative to the germline gene, one junction end is altered; a read error may explain this. The chain has TRBV7-7 and TRBJ2-5, with D maybe TRBD1 (5 bases). CDR1 and CDR2 from the germline V gene are SSHAT and FNYEAQ (reference sequence). The CDR3 is 14 residues long. This CDR3 is CASSLGASLGTQYF. The CDR3 nucleotides are TGTGCTAGCAGCTTAGGGGCCAGCCTGGGGACCCAGTACTTC.